These 26 T cell receptor beta chains share one sample of origin, sequenced in a study of T-cell reconstitution after alpha-beta-depleted transplantation in children. Researchers prepared the TCRbeta library using unique molecular identifiers, the study reports. TCRdb independently ran MiXCR on the PCR reads; one entry per CDR3 protein. Among about 74,000 distinct CDR3 sequences listed, 13% to 15% were seen once. The input for sequencing was PBMCs, mostly from graft donor cells, taken 180 days after TCRalphabeta/CD19-depleted stem cell transplant. Receptor source: a male patient between 2 and 15 years old who had a stem cell transplant for acute lymphoblastic leukemia, so the T cells may come from the graft donor.

In its sample, this clonotype was seen a few times. This chain connects TRBV15 to TRBJ1-1; D is unresolved. V lost 1 base to trimming and J lost 1 base, with 10 bases between them. Germline CDR1 reads LNHNV; CDR2 reads YYDKDF (reference sequence). CDR3 size: 15 residues. The CDR3 DNA sequence: TGTGCCACCAGCAGAGTTGGCCGGGGGAACACTGAAGCTTTCTTT. Amino acid sequence: CATSRVGRGNTEAFF. Full variable domain (rest looked up from reference TRBV15 and TRBJ1-1): DAMVIQNPRYQVTQFGKPVTLSCSQTLNHNVMYWYQQKSSQAPKLLFHYYDKDFNNEADTPDNFQSRRPNTSFCFLDIRSPGLGDTAMYLCATSRVGRGNTEAFFGQGTRLTVV.

This clonotype has a handful of counts. The gene calls are TRBV9 and TRBJ2-1; TRBD2 agrees at 13 bases. The CDR3 has 17 amino acids. Germline CDR1 is SGDLS and CDR2 is YYNGEE. Unmatched junction bases numbered 5, after V lost 2 bases and J lost 3 bases. The CDR3 sequence: CASSVRTSGSIYNEQFF. The DNA of the CDR3 is TGTGCCAGCAGCGTCCGGACTAGCGGGAGTATCTACAATGAGCAGTTCTTC.

This clonotype has a count of ten or more. The V call is TRBV28, the J call TRBJ2-7; perhaps TRBD2 as D (6 bases). V was trimmed by 5 bases and J by 3 bases, leaving 14 bases between them. CDR1 is MDHEN, CDR2 SYDVKM, per germline. The length of the CDR3 is 14 residues. CDR3 sequence: CASSRLTRNYEQYF. The CDR3 bases are TGTGCCAGCAGTCGACTGACTAGGAACTACGAGCAGTACTTC.

The chain recombines TRBV20-1 with TRBJ2-7; D unresolved. There are 13 residues in the CDR3. The V and J ends lost 0 bases and 1 base respectively, with 7 bases between them. CDR1 DFQATT and CDR2 SNEGSKA come from the germline V gene (reference sequence). In nucleotides, the CDR3 is TGCAGTGCTAGAGATCACGGATCCTACGAGCAGTACTTC. It encodes CSARDHGSYEQYF.

As to this clonotype: Germline is not matched at one junction end, which may reflect a read error. The CDR3 reads CASSLVTGGFTSYDEQFF. The CDR3 DNA reads as TGTGCCAGCAGCTTAGTTACAGGGGGGTTCACTAGCTACGATGAGCAGTTCTTC. The chain uses TRBV11-2 and TRBJ2-1, with TRBD1 matching over 8 bases. Germline V gene lookup returns CDR1 SGHAT and CDR2 FQNNGV. The CDR3 totals 18 residues.

This clonotype appeared a few times. The chain is built from TRBV24-1 and TRBJ2-7; D is possibly TRBD1 (5 bases). V was trimmed by 3 bases and J by 3 bases, leaving 11 bases between them. Germline CDR1 and CDR2: KGHDR and SFDVKD. This CDR3 is built from 14 residues. CDR3 loop: CATSDADRFYEQYF. For the CDR3, the DNA is TGTGCCACCAGTGATGCCGACAGATTCTACGAGCAGTACTTC.

The J gene is TRBJ2-5, the V gene TRBV6-5; no definite D call. Between the trimmed V and J ends, which lost 2 bases and 5 bases, there was a span of 9 bases. Germline V CDR1 and CDR2: MNHEY, SVGAGI. The CDR3 runs 13 residues. CDR3 protein: CASSYHTRETQYF. In DNA, the CDR3 is TGTGCCAGCAGTTACCACACGCGGGAGACCCAGTACTTC.

In this sample, this clonotype turned up a few times. The chain employs TRBV9 and TRBJ1-1; D is unresolved. The CDR3 runs to 13 residues. V shed 0 bases and J shed 6 bases, with 9 bases lying between them. Germline CDR1 and CDR2: SGDLS and YYNGEE. In DNA, the CDR3 is TGTGCCAGCAGCGTAGCGGGAGGCGCTGAAGCTTTCTTT. The encoded protein is CASSVAGGAEAFF.

The rearrangement uses TRBV14 and TRBJ1-2; no definite D call. This CDR3 region has 13 residues. V lost 3 bases and J lost 8, with 13 bases in between. CDR1 and CDR2 (germline): SGHDN, FVKESK. The CDR3 nucleotides read TGTGCCAGCAGCCATAGGAACGGCGGAGGCTACACCTTC. Protein product: CASSHRNGGGYTF.

This clonotype was counted ten times or more. The chain carries TRBV28 and TRBJ2-7; D call uncertain. Looked up from germline, CDR1 is MDHEN and CDR2 is SYDVKM. The CDR3 length is 17 residues. V was trimmed by 2 bases and J by 0 bases, leaving 17 bases between them. The CDR3 bases are TGTGCCAGCAGTTTAAACCCAGACGACACCTACTCCTACGAGCAGTACTTC. Encoded protein: CASSLNPDDTYSYEQYF.

The CDR3, as DNA: TGCGCCAGCAGCCTACTAGCGGGAGAAGCAGATACGCAGTATTTT. Translating gives CASSLLAGEADTQYF. This chain joins TRBV5-1 and TRBJ2-3; TRBD2 matches at 11 bases. The CDR3 has 15 amino acids. Germline-derived CDR1 and CDR2 are SGHRS and YFSETQ. V trimming: 4 bases; J trimming: 4 bases; junction bases outside the gene matches: 5.

The chain uses TRBV6-5 and TRBJ1-1; perhaps TRBD1 as D (5 bases). CDR3 length: 14 amino acids. Germline CDR1 and CDR2: MNHEY and SVGAGI. Trimming took 2 bases from V and 8 from J, leaving 15 bases between them. Here the CDR3 DNA reads TGTGCCAGCAGTTACAAGCGCAGGGAATGGGAAGCTTTCTTT. It encodes CASSYKRREWEAFF.

The chain carries TRBV7-2 and TRBJ2-3, with D maybe TRBD2 (5 bases). The ends were cut back, 3 bases at V and 5 bases at J, with 6 bases in the middle. The V gene's germline CDR1 is SGHTA and CDR2 FQGNSA. The CDR3 spans 12 residues. This CDR3 is CASSFGKDTQYF. CDR3 in DNA: TGTGCCAGCAGCTTCGGGAAAGATACGCAGTATTTT.

The CDR3 region is CASSSGTHEQFF. The CDR3 nucleotides are TGTGCCAGCAGCTCTGGGACGCATGAGCAGTTCTTC. The chain uses TRBV7-6 and TRBJ2-1; D may correspond to TRBD1 or TRBD2 (5 bases each). The CDR3 length is 12 residues. Per the germline V gene, CDR1 is SGHVS and CDR2 is FNYEAQ. Between the trimmed V and J ends, which lost 4 bases and 8 bases, there was a span of 9 bases.

This clonotype was seen at least ten times. The chain couples TRBV6-5 to TRBJ1-1; 7 positions agree with TRBD1. The CDR3 covers 14 residues. The germline V gene has CDR1 MNHEY and CDR2 SVGAGI. J was trimmed by 0 bases and V by 4 bases; bases with no gene match: 2. The CDR3 region is CASSSGTVNTEAFF. For the CDR3, the DNA is TGTGCCAGCAGTTCCGGGACAGTGAACACTGAAGCTTTCTTT.

This clonotype was seen more than once but under ten times. The J gene is TRBJ2-5, the V gene TRBV11-2; 7 bases map to TRBD2. From germline, CDR1 is SGHAT and CDR2 FQNNGV. The V segment lost 5 bases and the J segment 5 bases; nucleotides outside the gene matches: 14. The CDR3 runs 16 residues. Here the CDR3 reads CASSPELARPRETQYF. The CDR3 DNA follows: TGTGCCAGCAGCCCTGAACTAGCGAGGCCCCGGGAGACCCAGTACTTC.

Here the CDR3 reads CSASIGGGRIYQETQYF. In DNA, the CDR3 is TGCAGTGCTAGTATAGGGGGCGGGAGGATCTATCAAGAGACCCAGTACTTC. This sequence joins TRBV20-1 and TRBJ2-5, with D maybe TRBD2 (8 bases). This CDR3 is built from 17 residues. Trimming took 3 bases from V and 2 from J, leaving 22 bases between them. The germline CDR1 and CDR2 sequences are DFQATT and SNEGSKA (reference sequence).

Ten or more counts support this clonotype. This chain uses TRBV7-9 with TRBJ2-7; weak D call: TRBD1 (5 bases). Trimming removed 5 bases from V and 4 bases from J, with 15 bases in between. The CDR3 runs to 14 residues. From germline, CDR1 is SEHNR and CDR2 FQNEAQ (reference sequence). The CDR3 sequence is CASSDSQGTYEQYF. The CDR3 DNA follows: TGTGCCAGCAGCGATAGCCAGGGAACTTACGAGCAGTACTTC.

This chain connects TRBV29-1 to TRBJ2-5, with 8 positions matching TRBD2. The CDR3 has 16 residues. With 3 bases clipped from V and 5 bases from J, the junction kept 14 bases outside the gene matches. Looked up from germline, CDR1 is SQVTM and CDR2 is ANQGSEA. Here the CDR3 DNA reads TGCAGCGTTGAGGGTTCCCGGACTAGCAGGAGGGAGACCCAGTACTTC. The encoded protein is CSVEGSRTSRRETQYF.

The chain's CDR3 is CASSLRFNTDTQYF. Written as DNA, the CDR3 is TGTGCCAGCAGTTTACGGTTTAACACAGATACGCAGTATTTT. J is TRBJ2-3 and V is TRBV27; D unclear. The germline CDR1 and CDR2 sequences are MNHEY and SMNVEV (reference sequence). The CDR3 extends over 14 amino acids. Trimming left V 2 bases short and J 2 bases short, with 8 bases between.

This chain connects TRBV5-1 to TRBJ2-7; 9 nucleotides line up with TRBD1. Trimming took 4 bases from V and 13 from J; bases not matched to a gene: 9. CDR3 length equals 12 residues. Germline CDR1 SGHRS, CDR2 YFSETQ. The CDR3 sequence is CASSLDGTGIYF. The CDR3 nucleotides read TGCGCCAGCAGCCTGGACGGGACAGGGATATACTTC.

In its sample, this clonotype was seen a few times. The V call is TRBV20-1, the J call TRBJ2-1; D is perhaps TRBD2 (6 bases). CDR1 and CDR2 (germline): DFQATT, SNEGSKA (reference sequence). The CDR3 is 11 amino acids. Trimming stripped 3 bases from V and 10 bases from J, with 10 bases between. The CDR3 sequence: CSASGGEEQFF. The CDR3 DNA reads TGCAGTGCTAGCGGCGGGGAAGAGCAGTTCTTC.

This clonotype was observed a few times. CDR3 loop: CGLGEQYF. CDR3 coding DNA: TGTGGGTTAGGCGAGCAGTACTTC. The chain uses TRBV6-5 and TRBJ2-7; D is uncertain. The CDR3 runs to 8 residues. Germline CDR1 and CDR2: MNHEY and SVGAGI.

This clonotype was found a few times. The chain recombines TRBV20-1 with TRBJ2-3, with 11 bases that match TRBD2. CDR3 length: 15 residues. The V gene end was trimmed by 6 bases and the J gene end by 1 base; junction bases not matched to a gene: 6. CDR1 is DFQATT, CDR2 SNEGSKA, per germline (reference sequence). CDR3 bases: TGCAGTGCCGGTGCACTAGCGGGGGGCACAGATACGCAGTATTTT. Its translation: CSAGALAGGTDTQYF.

J is TRBJ1-1 and V is TRBV29-1; D is unresolved. Germline V gives CDR1 SQVTM, CDR2 ANQGSEA. The CDR3 totals 11 residues. The V and J ends lost 7 bases and 0 bases respectively, with 6 bases between them. The CDR3 bases are TGCAGCGGAGGGCTGAACACTGAAGCTTTCTTT. This gives the protein CSGGLNTEAFF.

This clonotype is categorized as medium-sized. The genes are TRBV7-6 and TRBJ1-4; no definite D call. The CDR3 covers 13 residues. V was trimmed by 5 bases and J by 8 bases, leaving 12 bases between them. Germline-derived CDR1 and CDR2 are SGHVS and FNYEAQ. The CDR3 region has the DNA TGTGCCAGCAGCGAAGGACTTAGGGAAAAACTGTTTTTT. It codes for CASSEGLREKLFF.